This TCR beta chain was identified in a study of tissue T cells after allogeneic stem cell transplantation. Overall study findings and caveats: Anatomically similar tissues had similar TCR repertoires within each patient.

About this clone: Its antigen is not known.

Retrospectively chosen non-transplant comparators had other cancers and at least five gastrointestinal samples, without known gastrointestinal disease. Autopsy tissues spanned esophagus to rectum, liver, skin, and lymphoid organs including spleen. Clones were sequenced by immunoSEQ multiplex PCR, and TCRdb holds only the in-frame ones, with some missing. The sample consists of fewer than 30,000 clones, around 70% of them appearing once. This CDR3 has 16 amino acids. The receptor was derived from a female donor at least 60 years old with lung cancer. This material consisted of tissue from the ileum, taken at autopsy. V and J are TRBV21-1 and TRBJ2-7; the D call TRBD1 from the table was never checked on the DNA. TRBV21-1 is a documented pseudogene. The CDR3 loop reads CASSKGGTGGTDEQYF. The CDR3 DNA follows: TGTGCCAGCAGCAAAGGCGGGACAGGGGGTACGGACGAGCAGTACTTC.